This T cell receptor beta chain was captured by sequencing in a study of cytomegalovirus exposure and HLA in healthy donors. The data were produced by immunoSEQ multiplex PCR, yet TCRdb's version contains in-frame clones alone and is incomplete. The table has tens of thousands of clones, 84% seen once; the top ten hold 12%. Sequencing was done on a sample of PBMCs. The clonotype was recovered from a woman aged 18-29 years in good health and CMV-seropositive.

Here the CDR3 reads CASSQEPYTTGTNYGYTF. Written as DNA, the CDR3 is TGCGCCAGCAGCCAAGAGCCCTACACGACAGGGACTAACTATGGCTACACCTTC. The genes are TRBV4-3 and TRBJ1-2; 7 bases are a match to TRBD1. Unmatched junction bases numbered 10, after V lost 0 bases and J lost 0 bases. CDR1 LGHNA and CDR2 YSLEER come from the germline V gene. The CDR3 consists of 18 residues.